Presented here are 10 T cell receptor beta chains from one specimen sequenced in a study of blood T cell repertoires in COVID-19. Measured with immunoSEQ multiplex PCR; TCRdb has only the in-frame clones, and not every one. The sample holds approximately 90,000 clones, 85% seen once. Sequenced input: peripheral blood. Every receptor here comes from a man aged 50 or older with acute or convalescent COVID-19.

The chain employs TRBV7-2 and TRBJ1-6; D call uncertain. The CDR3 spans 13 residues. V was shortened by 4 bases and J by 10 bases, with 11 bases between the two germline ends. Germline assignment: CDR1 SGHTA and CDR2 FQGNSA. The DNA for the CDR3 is TGTGCCAGCAGCTCTTTACTCCCCTCACCCCTCCACTTT. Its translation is CASSSLLPSPLHF.

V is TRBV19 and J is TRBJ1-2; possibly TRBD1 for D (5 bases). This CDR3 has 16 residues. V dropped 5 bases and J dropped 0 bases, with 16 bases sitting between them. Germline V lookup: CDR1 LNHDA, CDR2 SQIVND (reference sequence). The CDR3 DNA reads TGTGCCAGTAGTCCAGTTAACAGGTTAGCTAACTATGGCTACACCTTC. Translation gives CASSPVNRLANYGYTF.

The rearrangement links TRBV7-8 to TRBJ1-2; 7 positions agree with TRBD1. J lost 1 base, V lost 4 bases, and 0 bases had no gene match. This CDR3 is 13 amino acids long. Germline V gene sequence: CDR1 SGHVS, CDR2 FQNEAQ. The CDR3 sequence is CASSSGGNYGYTF. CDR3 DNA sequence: TGTGCCAGCAGCTCAGGGGGTAACTATGGCTACACCTTC.

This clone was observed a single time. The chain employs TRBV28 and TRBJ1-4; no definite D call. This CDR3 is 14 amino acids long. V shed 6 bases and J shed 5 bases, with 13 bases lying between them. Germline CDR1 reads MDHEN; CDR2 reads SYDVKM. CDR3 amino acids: CASRASLGNEKLFF. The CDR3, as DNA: TGTGCCAGCAGGGCGAGTTTGGGCAATGAAAAACTGTTTTTT.

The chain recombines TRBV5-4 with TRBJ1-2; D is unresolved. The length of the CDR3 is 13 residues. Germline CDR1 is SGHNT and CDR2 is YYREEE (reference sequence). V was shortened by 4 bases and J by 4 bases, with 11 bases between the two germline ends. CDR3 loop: CASSDDRGYGYTF. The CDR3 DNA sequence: TGTGCCAGCAGCGATGACCGAGGCTATGGCTACACCTTC.

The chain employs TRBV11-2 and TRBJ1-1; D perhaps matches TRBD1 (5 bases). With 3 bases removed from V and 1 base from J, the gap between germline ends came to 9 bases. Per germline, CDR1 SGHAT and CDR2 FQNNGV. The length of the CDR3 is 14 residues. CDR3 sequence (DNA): TGTGCCAGCAGCTTGGGACTACCGAACACTGAAGCTTTCTTT. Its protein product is CASSLGLPNTEAFF.

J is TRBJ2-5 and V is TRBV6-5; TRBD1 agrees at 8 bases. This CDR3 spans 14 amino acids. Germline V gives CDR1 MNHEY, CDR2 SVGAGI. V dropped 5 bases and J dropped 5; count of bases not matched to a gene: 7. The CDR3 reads CASSLSGGTETQYF. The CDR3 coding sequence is TGTGCCAGCAGTCTATCAGGGGGCACGGAGACCCAGTACTTC.

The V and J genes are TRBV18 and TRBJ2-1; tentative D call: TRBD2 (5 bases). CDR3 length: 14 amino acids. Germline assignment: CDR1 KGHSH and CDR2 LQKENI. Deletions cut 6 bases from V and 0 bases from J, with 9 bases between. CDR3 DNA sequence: TGTGCCAGCTCGGGTGGGAGCTCCTACAATGAGCAGTTCTTC. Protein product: CASSGGSSYNEQFF.

This CDR3 reads CASSPAHSGTGSDEQFF. The CDR3 nucleotides are TGTGCCAGCAGTCCAGCCCATAGCGGGACTGGAAGCGATGAGCAGTTCTTC. The rearrangement joins TRBV7-3 to TRBJ2-1; 8 bases align to TRBD2. Looked up from germline, CDR1 is SGHTA and CDR2 is FQGTGA. J was trimmed by 8 bases and V by 6 bases; bases with no gene match: 18. CDR3 length: 17 amino acids.

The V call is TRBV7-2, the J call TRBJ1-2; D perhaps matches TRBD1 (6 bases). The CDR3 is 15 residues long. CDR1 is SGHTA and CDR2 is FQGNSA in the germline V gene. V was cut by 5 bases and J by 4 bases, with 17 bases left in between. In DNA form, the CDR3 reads TGTGCCAGCAGCCCTCGGTCAGGGGCGGGCTATGGCTACACCTTC. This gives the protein CASSPRSGAGYGYTF.